The next 32 T cell receptor beta chains were all read from a single sample in a study of T cells after yellow fever vaccination. MiXCR, run by TCRdb on the 5' RACE reads, gives a single entry per CDR3 protein. The data show roughly 350,000 distinct CDR3 sequences, approximately 4% seen once. This specimen was PBMCs, taken 5 days after the yellow fever booster vaccination. The receptors were gathered from a man younger than 35 who received the YFV17D yellow fever vaccine.

The rearrangement joins TRBV12-3 or TRBV12-4 to TRBJ2-2; D remains unclear. Trimming took off 6 bases at V and 1 base at J, with 15 bases between the two ends. There are 16 residues in the CDR3. The CDR3 region has the DNA TGTGCCAGCAGCTACCCCTGGGATTTGAACACCGGGGAGCTGTTTTTT. Protein: CASSYPWDLNTGELFF.

The chain links TRBV11-2 to TRBJ1-5; a possible D gene is TRBD1 (5 bases). The V gene lost 5 bases and the J gene lost 3 bases, with 17 bases spanning the gap. The CDR3 is 16 residues long. The V gene's germline CDR1 is SGHAT and CDR2 FQNNGV. The CDR3 protein is CASSPVSGAVNQPQHF. The CDR3 DNA is TGTGCCAGCAGCCCTGTCTCCGGGGCCGTCAATCAGCCCCAGCATTTT. Full variable domain (rest looked up from reference TRBV11-2 and TRBJ1-5): EAGVAQSPRYKIIEKRQSVAFWCNPISGHATLYWYQQILGQGPKLLIQFQNNGVVDDSQLPKDRFSAERLKGVDSTLKIQPAKLEDSAVYLCASSPVSGAVNQPQHFGDGTRLSIL.

V gene TRBV20-1 combines with J gene TRBJ2-3; TRBD1 is a possible D gene (6 bases). The length of the CDR3 is 14 residues. Per germline, CDR1 DFQATT and CDR2 SNEGSKA (reference sequence). The germline V and J ends were trimmed by 3 bases and 2 bases, with 12 bases remaining between them. The CDR3 nucleotides read TGCAGTGCTAGCGACAGGCGCCTCACAGATACGCAGTATTTT. It yields the protein CSASDRRLTDTQYF.

This clonotype showed up just a few times. V is TRBV19 and J is TRBJ2-7, with 8 bases aligning to TRBD2. The germline V gene has CDR1 LNHDA and CDR2 SQIVND (reference sequence). With 11 bases clipped from V and 2 bases from J, the junction kept 8 bases outside the gene matches. The CDR3 is 13 residues long. The DNA for the CDR3 is TGTGCCGGAACTAGCGGTCCCACCTACGAGCAGTACTTC. Translation gives CAGTSGPTYEQYF.

On this clonotype: A much larger clonotype is one base distant, so this may be a read error. This sequence joins TRBV7-3 and TRBJ2-5, with TRBD2 matching 11 bases. V was pared by 3 bases and J by 3 bases, with 3 bases of the junction left unmatched. Looked up from germline, CDR1 is SGHTA and CDR2 is FQGTGA. The CDR3 has 15 amino acids. The CDR3 sequence: CASSLTSGEEETQYF. The DNA of the CDR3 is TGTGCCAGCAGCTTGACTAGCGGGGAGGAAGAGACCCAGTACTTC.

The J gene is TRBJ2-2, the V gene TRBV20-1, with unresolved D. The CDR3 spans 13 residues. CDR1 DFQATT and CDR2 SNEGSKA come from the germline V gene (reference sequence). Trimming took 3 bases from V and 4 from J, leaving 9 bases between them. The CDR3 loop is CSASIASTGELFF. The CDR3 bases are TGCAGTGCTAGTATTGCCAGCACCGGGGAGCTGTTTTTT.

J is TRBJ1-1 and V is TRBV25-1; D is possibly TRBD1 (5 bases). The CDR3 totals 14 residues. Germline V gene lookup returns CDR1 MGHDK and CDR2 SYGVNS. V was shortened by 2 bases and J by 4 bases, with 11 bases between the two germline ends. CDR3 sequence: CASSENRGFTEAFF. DNA of the CDR3: TGTGCCAGCAGTGAAAATCGGGGGTTCACTGAAGCTTTCTTT.

DNA for the CDR3: TGTGCCAGCAGCGTAGACGGGCAGGGGGACACCGGGGAGCTGTTTTTT. This translates into CASSVDGQGDTGELFF. The chain uses TRBV9 and TRBJ2-2; TRBD1 agrees at 7 bases. This CDR3 is 16 amino acids long. Germline CDR1 reads SGDLS; CDR2 reads YYNGEE. Losses at the gene ends were 0 bases for V and 3 bases for J; bases not matched to a gene: 5. Variable domain in full (rest from reference TRBV9 and TRBJ2-2): DSGVTQTPKHLITATGQRVTLRCSPRSGDLSVYWYQQSLDQGLQFLIQYYNGEERAKGNILERFSAQQFPDLHSELNLSSLELGDSALYFCASSVDGQGDTGELFFGEGSRLTVL.

This clonotype was seen only a few times. The junction departs from germline at one end; a sequencing error may be responsible. The chain couples TRBV6-2 or TRBV6-3 to TRBJ2-1, with 7 bases identical to TRBD1. Germline CDR1 reads MNHEY; CDR2 reads SVGEGT. The CDR3 sequence is 13 residues long. CDR3 nucleotides: TGTGCCAGCAGTCCCCGGAGACAGGGCCCGTATCTCTTC. Translation: CASSPRRQGPYLF.

The table lists this clonotype with many counts. V is TRBV20-1 and J is TRBJ1-4, with D tentatively TRBD1 (6 bases). V gave up 5 bases and J gave up 5 bases, with 12 bases separating them. CDR1 and CDR2 from the germline V gene are DFQATT and SNEGSKA (reference sequence). CDR3 length: 13 amino acids. The CDR3 sequence is CSAPNRENEKLFF. CDR3 bases: TGCAGTGCTCCGAACAGGGAGAATGAAAAACTGTTTTTT.

The rearrangement joins TRBV7-9 to TRBJ2-2; 7 bases match TRBD2. V trimming: 7 bases; J trimming: 4 bases; junction bases outside the gene matches: 12. Per the germline V gene, CDR1 is SEHNR and CDR2 is FQNEAQ (reference sequence). The CDR3 covers 16 residues. CDR3 loop: CASNPSGRGGTGELFF. CDR3 sequence (DNA): TGTGCCAGCAACCCGAGTGGGAGGGGCGGCACCGGGGAGCTGTTTTTT.

This clonotype was seen more than once but under ten times. The chain links TRBV7-9 to TRBJ1-3, with D hard to call. The CDR3 runs to 17 residues. Germline loops: CDR1 SEHNR, CDR2 FQNEAQ (reference sequence). V was clipped by 1 base and J by 4 bases, with 17 bases between them. CDR3 in DNA: TGTGCCAGCAGCTTAGAGGTCCCGGGGAGGTCCGGAAACACCATATATTTT. Its protein is CASSLEVPGRSGNTIYF.

The sample holds a few counts of this clonotype. The chain employs TRBV19 and TRBJ1-5; 9 bases are shared with TRBD1. The CDR3 loop spans 13 amino acids. Germline V CDR1 and CDR2: LNHDA, SQIVND (reference sequence). With V trimmed by 10 bases and J by 4 bases, 5 bases remained unmatched. In DNA, the CDR3 is TGTGCCACCCTCGGACAGGGGAATCAGCCCCAGCATTTT. Protein product: CATLGQGNQPQHF.

CDR3 sequence: CSARDATANYGYTF. As DNA, the CDR3 is TGCAGTGCTAGAGATGCAACAGCTAACTATGGCTACACCTTC. The chain employs TRBV20-1 and TRBJ1-2, with D unresolved. With 0 bases removed from V and 0 bases from J, the gap between germline ends came to 8 bases. The germline CDR1 and CDR2 sequences are DFQATT and SNEGSKA (reference sequence). CDR3 length: 14 residues.

The rearrangement links TRBV6-2 or TRBV6-3 to TRBJ2-7; the match to TRBD1 covers 8 bases. The CDR3 totals 15 residues. Unmatched junction bases numbered 8, after V lost 2 bases and J lost 5 bases. Per germline, CDR1 MNHEY and CDR2 SVGEGT. The CDR3: CASSYPQGATDEQYF. The CDR3 DNA follows: TGTGCCAGCAGTTACCCCCAGGGGGCTACAGACGAGCAGTACTTC.

Worth noting for this clonotype: As the CDR3 is not closed by the conserved phenylalanine or tryptophan, this likely results from a read error. The limits of the CDR3 on the DNA are not certain, so only TCRdb's listed CDR3 is given. The V and J genes are TRBV5-1 and TRBJ1-1; TRBD1 reflects the table's D call only, with no check against the DNA. The CDR3 spans 13 residues, counting both ends. Germline CDR1 SGHRS, CDR2 YFSETQ. CDR3 region: CASSLSGPPLLFS.

CDR3 amino acids: CASSLWRGGVLETQYF. The CDR3 DNA reads TGTGCCAGCAGTTTGTGGCGGGGGGGCGTCTTAGAGACCCAGTACTTC. This chain connects TRBV12-3 or TRBV12-4 to TRBJ2-5; 9 bases agree with TRBD2. The CDR3 covers 16 residues. V lost 3 bases, J lost 4 bases, and 9 bases stayed unmatched.

The chain recombines TRBV6-6 with TRBJ1-5; unclear D gene. CDR3 length equals 15 residues. Per germline, CDR1 MNHNY and CDR2 SVGAGI (reference sequence). Trimming shortened V by 6 bases and J by 0 bases, and 12 bases separated the two germline ends. The CDR3 here is CASRSFINSNQPQHF. The CDR3 DNA follows: TGTGCCAGCAGAAGTTTTATTAATAGCAATCAGCCCCAGCATTTT.

This clonotype was observed many times. The chain has TRBV7-9 and TRBJ1-6, with a possible D match to TRBD1 (6 bases). Germline-derived CDR1 and CDR2 are SEHNR and FQNEAQ (reference sequence). With 3 bases removed from V and 10 bases from J, the gap between germline ends came to 16 bases. The CDR3 is 15 residues long. The CDR3 DNA sequence: TGTGCCAGCAGCTTGGCAGGGGCGCGGAGCTCACCCCTCCACTTT. It specifies CASSLAGARSSPLHF.

This clonotype was observed a handful of times. The CDR3 loop is CASSMSRGANTGELFF. DNA of the CDR3: TGTGCCAGTAGTATGAGTCGGGGGGCGAACACCGGGGAGCTGTTTTTT. The V call is TRBV19, the J call TRBJ2-2, with 7 bases fitting TRBD2. Losses at the gene ends were 3 bases for V and 0 bases for J; bases not matched to a gene: 4. The CDR3 length is 16 residues. Germline CDR1 is LNHDA and CDR2 is SQIVND (reference sequence).

This clonotype was recorded a few times. The chain is built from TRBV11-2 and TRBJ2-6, with unresolved D. V shed 1 base and J shed 2 bases, with 6 bases lying between them. This CDR3 comprises 15 residues. The germline gives CDR1 SGHAT, CDR2 FQNNGV. CDR3 amino acids: CASSLVSPGANVLTF. The CDR3 DNA reads TGTGCCAGCAGCTTAGTATCTCCTGGGGCCAACGTCCTGACTTTC. Supplemented by reference TRBV11-2 and TRBJ2-6, the full variable domain reads EAGVAQSPRYKIIEKRQSVAFWCNPISGHATLYWYQQILGQGPKLLIQFQNNGVVDDSQLPKDRFSAERLKGVDSTLKIQPAKLEDSAVYLCASSLVSPGANVLTFGAGSRLTVL.

In its sample, this clonotype was seen many times. This chain links TRBV6-5 with TRBJ1-6; D is ambiguous. The CDR3 is 13 amino acids. Trimming pared 6 bases from V and 9 bases from J, leaving 12 bases between. Germline CDR1 is MNHEY and CDR2 is SVGAGI. CDR3 in DNA: TGTGCCAGCAGCCCGCGGGGTGGTTCACCCCTCCACTTT. Its protein product is CASSPRGGSPLHF.

In its sample, this clonotype was seen a few times. The V and J genes are TRBV5-1 and TRBJ2-3; TRBD2 agrees at 9 bases. Germline values: CDR1 SGHRS, CDR2 YFSETQ. This CDR3 region has 18 residues. V dropped 4 bases and J dropped 0; count of bases not matched to a gene: 12. CDR3: CASSLVFLAGYSTDTQYF. The CDR3 DNA reads as TGCGCCAGCAGCCTAGTTTTTCTAGCGGGATATAGCACAGATACGCAGTATTTT.

At least ten counts were recorded for this clonotype. V gene TRBV2 combines with J gene TRBJ2-7; no clear D gene. V lost 11 bases and J lost 1, with 9 bases in between. Germline values: CDR1 SNHLY, CDR2 FYNNEI. CDR3 length equals 11 residues. CDR3 nucleotides: TGTGCCGGCCAGAGTTCCTACGAGCAGTACTTC. Its translation: CAGQSSYEQYF.

In this sample, this clonotype turned up many times. The gene calls are TRBV4-3 and TRBJ2-3, with a possible D match to TRBD2 (6 bases). V was pared by 0 bases and J by 5 bases, with 15 bases between. The CDR3 runs to 16 residues. Germline CDR1 LGHNA, CDR2 YSLEER. The CDR3, as DNA: TGCGCCAGCAGCCAAGATGCGGGACTCCGAGGAGATACGCAGTATTTT. It translates to CASSQDAGLRGDTQYF.

Many counts were recorded for this clonotype. This chain links TRBV10-3 with TRBJ2-7; D remains unclear. The V gene lost 0 bases and the J gene lost 2 bases, with 8 bases spanning the gap. Germline CDR1 and CDR2: ENHRY and SYGVKD. The CDR3 extends over 14 amino acids. The CDR3 DNA is TGTGCCATCAGTGAGTCGTATCAGACCTACGAGCAGTACTTC. Amino acid sequence: CAISESYQTYEQYF.

In its sample, this clonotype was seen many times. This chain joins TRBV29-1 and TRBJ2-5, with 10 bases that match TRBD2. V trimming: 6 bases; J trimming: 5 bases; junction bases outside the gene matches: 15. The germline gives CDR1 SQVTM, CDR2 ANQGSEA. The CDR3 contains 16 residues. The DNA of the CDR3 is TGCAGCGTCGCTGGAATAGCGGGGGGCACTTCGGAGACCCAGTACTTC. Translation: CSVAGIAGGTSETQYF.

The chain links TRBV12-3 or TRBV12-4 to TRBJ2-3, with 8 bases lining up with TRBD1. The CDR3 has 16 amino acids. After removal of 3 bases from V and 1 base from J, the junction contained 6 bases not matched to a gene. The CDR3 spells CASSLRDRGRTDTQYF. In DNA, the CDR3 is TGTGCCAGCAGTTTGCGAGACAGGGGACGCACAGATACGCAGTATTTT.

The sample holds a few counts of this clonotype. The chain links TRBV29-1 to TRBJ2-1; 7 positions agree with TRBD2. V gave up 0 bases and J gave up 9 bases; unmatched junction bases: 14. The CDR3 covers 16 residues. The V gene's germline CDR1 is SQVTM and CDR2 ANQGSEA. The CDR3 region has the DNA TGCAGCGTTGAAGAAGCGTTGGGAGGGGTCGGGCTTGAGCAGTTCTTC. It translates to CSVEEALGGVGLEQFF.

Only a few counts were recorded for this clonotype. The rearrangement joins TRBV20-1 to TRBJ2-3; D may be TRBD1 (5 bases). The CDR3 totals 13 residues. Per germline, CDR1 DFQATT and CDR2 SNEGSKA (reference sequence). V was pared by 8 bases and J by 1 base, with 13 bases between. The chain's CDR3 is CSQGGVGTDTQYF. CDR3 nucleotides: TGCAGTCAGGGCGGTGTAGGCACAGATACGCAGTATTTT.

The gene calls are TRBV20-1 and TRBJ1-4; TRBD1 is a possible D gene (5 bases). The CDR3 has 13 amino acids. Germline V gene data show CDR1 as DFQATT and CDR2 as SNEGSKA (reference sequence). Trimming cost V 3 bases and J 8 bases, with 13 bases left between them. CDR3 DNA sequence: TGCAGTGCTAGGACAGAGACCAAAGAAAAACTGTTTTTT. This codes for CSARTETKEKLFF.

This chain joins TRBV7-9 and TRBJ1-1; TRBD1 might be the D (5 bases). The V end lost 2 bases, the J end lost 10 bases, and 14 bases lay between the germline ends. Looked up from germline, CDR1 is SEHNR and CDR2 is FQNEAQ (reference sequence). The CDR3 extends over 13 amino acids. The chain's CDR3 is CASSLSGGVGAFF. In DNA form, the CDR3 reads TGTGCCAGCAGCTTATCAGGAGGGGTTGGAGCTTTCTTT.